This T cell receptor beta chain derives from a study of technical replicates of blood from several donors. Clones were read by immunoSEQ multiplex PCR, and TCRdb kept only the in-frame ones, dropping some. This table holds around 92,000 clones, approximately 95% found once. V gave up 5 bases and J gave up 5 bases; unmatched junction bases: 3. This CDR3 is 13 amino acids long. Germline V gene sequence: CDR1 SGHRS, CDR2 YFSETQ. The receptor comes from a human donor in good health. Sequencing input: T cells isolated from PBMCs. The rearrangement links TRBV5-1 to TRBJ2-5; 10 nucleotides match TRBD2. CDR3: CASRLTSGETQYF. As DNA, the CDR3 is TGCGCCAGCAGGTTGACTAGCGGGGAGACCCAGTACTTC.